The 16 T cell receptor beta chains given below trace back to one sample, sequenced in a study of cytomegalovirus exposure and HLA in healthy donors. This PCR relied on a set of 60 Vbeta primers and 13 Jbeta primers. The protocol was immunoSEQ multiplex PCR, while the TCRdb copy is restricted to in-frame clones and leaves out a portion. This sample has 150,000 to 200,000 clones, with approximately 75% found just once. Source material: PBMCs. These receptors came from a girl aged 10 to 17 in good health and CMV-seronegative.

The chain joins TRBV4-1 to TRBJ1-5; TRBD1 aligns across 9 bases. The CDR3 covers 15 residues. V gave up 4 bases and J gave up 3 bases; unmatched junction bases: 4. Germline-derived CDR1 and CDR2 are MGHRA and YSYEKL. DNA of the CDR3: TGCGCCAGCAGCCCCTGGGACAGGGACAATCAGCCCCAGCATTTT. Amino acid sequence: CASSPWDRDNQPQHF.

In its sample, this clone was seen once. The J gene is TRBJ2-5, the V gene TRBV7-2; TRBD2 matches 12 bases. The CDR3 contains 16 residues. The germline V gene encodes CDR1 SGHTA and CDR2 FQGNSA. V lost 1 base and J lost 4; bases outside the gene matches: 4. The chain's CDR3 is CASSLGATSGGETQYF. DNA of the CDR3: TGTGCCAGCAGCTTAGGGGCGACTAGCGGGGGAGAGACCCAGTACTTC.

This rearrangement joins TRBV6-6 to TRBJ1-1; 10 bases are shared with TRBD1. The germline V gene encodes CDR1 MNHNY and CDR2 SVGAGI (reference sequence). V lost 4 bases to trimming and J lost 3 bases; unmatched junction nucleotides: 2. This CDR3 is 14 amino acids long. The CDR3 DNA follows: TGTGCCAGCAGTTCGGACAGGGGGGACACTGAAGCTTTCTTT. This gives the protein CASSSDRGDTEAFF.

This chain joins TRBV19 and TRBJ2-5, with 9 bases aligning to TRBD1. Losses at the gene ends were 7 bases for V and 2 bases for J; bases not matched to a gene: 8. Germline V lookup: CDR1 LNHDA, CDR2 SQIVND (reference sequence). This CDR3 is built from 15 residues. The CDR3 sequence: CASTPGQGSQETQYF. CDR3 nucleotide sequence: TGTGCCAGTACTCCTGGACAGGGGTCACAAGAGACCCAGTACTTC.

This clone was detected only a few times. The chain uses TRBV7-9 and TRBJ1-4; 10 positions agree with TRBD1. This CDR3 is built from 14 residues. V trimming: 7 bases; J trimming: 8 bases; junction bases outside the gene matches: 7. In germline, CDR1 is SEHNR, CDR2 FQNEAQ (reference sequence). Written as DNA, the CDR3 is TGTGCCAGCAACCCCGGGACAGGGGCGGAAAAACTGTTTTTT. Its protein is CASNPGTGAEKLFF.

The rearrangement uses TRBV11-2 and TRBJ2-5; TRBD1 agrees at 7 bases. Per germline, CDR1 SGHAT and CDR2 FQNNGV. The CDR3 sequence is 16 residues long. Trimming removed 5 bases from V and 0 bases from J; junction bases left unmatched: 9. CDR3 sequence reads: CASSTPGTVNQETQYF. Here the CDR3 DNA reads TGTGCCAGCAGCACCCCCGGGACAGTTAACCAAGAGACCCAGTACTTC.

This clone was seen more than once but under ten times. V is TRBV5-5 and J is TRBJ1-1; D is undetermined. CDR1 and CDR2 (germline): SGHKS, YYEKEE (reference sequence). This CDR3 contains 16 residues. V was trimmed by 4 bases and J by 0 bases, leaving 16 bases between them. In DNA form, the CDR3 reads TGTGCCAGCAGCCCCTCTCACTCGTTATTGAACACTGAAGCTTTCTTT. Amino acids: CASSPSHSLLNTEAFF.

The rearrangement uses TRBV7-9 and TRBJ2-7; 11 positions agree with TRBD2. The germline gives CDR1 SEHNR, CDR2 FQNEAQ (reference sequence). The length of the CDR3 is 15 residues. V dropped 4 bases and J dropped 0; count of bases not matched to a gene: 2. CDR3: CASSSLAGVSYEQYF. CDR3 nucleotides: TGTGCCAGCAGCTCACTAGCGGGGGTCTCCTACGAGCAGTACTTC.

This clone was picked up a small number of times. The chain employs TRBV29-1 and TRBJ1-1; D is perhaps TRBD1 (6 bases). The CDR3 has 13 amino acids. Per germline, CDR1 SQVTM and CDR2 ANQGSEA. V gave up 7 bases and J gave up 1 base, with 13 bases separating them. CDR3 residues: CSAVGGANTEAFF. As DNA, the CDR3 is TGCAGCGCCGTCGGGGGGGCGAACACTGAAGCTTTCTTT.

This clone appeared a single time. For the CDR3, the DNA is TGTGCCACCACATCTGGCCTTGAAGCTTTCTTT. It codes for CATTSGLEAFF. The V and J genes are TRBV27 and TRBJ1-1; D is uncertain. CDR1 MNHEY and CDR2 SMNVEV come from the germline V gene (reference sequence). The CDR3 runs 11 residues. V gave up 10 bases and J gave up 7 bases, with 13 bases separating them.

This clone was observed once. J is TRBJ2-7 and V is TRBV5-4; 9 positions agree with TRBD2. V dropped 4 bases and J dropped 2; count of bases not matched to a gene: 7. Germline V gene lookup returns CDR1 SGHNT and CDR2 YYREEE (reference sequence). This CDR3 contains 15 residues. CDR3 coding DNA: TGTGCCAGCAGCCTCGGGACTAGCCTTGCCTACGAGCAGTACTTC. Translated, it gives CASSLGTSLAYEQYF.

V and J are TRBV5-1 and TRBJ1-2; D not resolved. The germline V and J ends were trimmed by 3 bases and 6 bases, with 9 bases remaining between them. CDR3 length equals 12 residues. Germline loops: CDR1 SGHRS, CDR2 YFSETQ. The CDR3 nucleotides are TGCGCCAGCAGCTCGGACGGGAATGGCTACACCTTC. Its protein product is CASSSDGNGYTF. Combining the CDR3 with reference TRBV5-1 and TRBJ1-2 gives the whole variable domain KAGVTQTPRYLIKTRGQQVTLSCSPISGHRSVSWYQQTPGQGLQFLFEYFSETQRNKGNFPGRFSGRQFSNSRSEMNVSTLELGDSALYLCASSSDGNGYTFGSGTRLTVV.

The V gene is TRBV5-1, the J gene TRBJ1-2, with D possibly TRBD1 on 5 matching bases. CDR3 length equals 14 residues. Trimming cost V 2 bases and J 4 bases, with 12 bases left between them. CDR1 and CDR2 from the germline V gene are SGHRS and YFSETQ. CDR3 region: CASSFNPGGYGYTF. CDR3 nucleotide sequence: TGCGCCAGCAGCTTCAATCCGGGGGGCTATGGCTACACCTTC.

This clone was found a few times. The chain carries TRBV5-1 and TRBJ2-3, with D perhaps TRBD1 (5 bases). Trimming pared 4 bases from V and 0 bases from J, leaving 12 bases between. The CDR3 spans 15 residues. The germline gives CDR1 SGHRS, CDR2 YFSETQ. This chain's CDR3 is CASSPDMRSTDTQYF. The DNA of the CDR3 is TGCGCCAGCAGCCCGGACATGAGGAGCACAGATACGCAGTATTTT.

The chain joins TRBV6-6 to TRBJ1-2; weak D call: TRBD1 (5 bases). CDR1 is MNHNY and CDR2 is SVGAGI in the germline V gene (reference sequence). CDR3 length: 16 residues. V lost 7 bases to trimming and J lost 4 bases, with 22 bases between them. The CDR3 DNA sequence: TGTGCCAGCACCACCCCCACCAGGGTAGAAATCTATGGCTACACCTTC. This encodes CASTTPTRVEIYGYTF.

This clone occurred a few times. This chain connects TRBV6-1 to TRBJ2-7, with TRBD1 matching 9 bases. This CDR3 has 14 amino acids. Looked up from germline, CDR1 is MNHNS and CDR2 is SASEGT. Germline trimming cut 7 bases from V and 6 bases from J; bases unmatched to any gene: 10. The CDR3 DNA is TGTGCCAGCAAAGTGGGACAGGGCTCCCTCGAGCAGTACTTC. This sequence encodes CASKVGQGSLEQYF.